The present TCR beta chain was sequenced within a study of blood T cell repertoires in COVID-19. This CDR3 is 15 amino acids long. Trimming left V 6 bases short and J 13 bases short, with 22 bases between. The germline CDR1 and CDR2 sequences are MNHEY and SVGEGT. Here immunoSEQ multiplex PCR was the method, and the copy in TCRdb shows in-frame clones only, minus some. The sample has 110,000 to 150,000 clones, around 88% seen once. The chain has TRBV6-2 or TRBV6-3 and TRBJ1-6, with D unresolved. The specimen sequenced was peripheral blood. This clonotype was sampled from an older woman with acute or convalescent COVID-19. CDR3 nucleotides: TGTGCCAGCAGCCCGAATTACCTTCCGGGTAGCCCCCTCCACTTT. It yields the protein CASSPNYLPGSPLHF.